This paragraph reports one T cell receptor beta chain. The data were taken from a study of blood T cell repertoires in COVID-19. Study-level information: Italy, Spain and the United States were the sources of the convalescent and acute COVID-19 samples. T cells, B-cell-depleted T cells, or PBMCs supplied cDNA or gDNA.

Germline CDR1 reads MDHEN; CDR2 reads SYDVKM. The CDR3 is made up of 16 amino acids. Unmatched junction bases numbered 10, after V lost 5 bases and J lost 4 bases. In the original processing: Estimation of nucleated cell counts was performed using reference gene primer amplification. Profiled with immunoSEQ multiplex PCR; TCRdb holds only in-frame clones, not every one. V and J calls and clone size are given by that table; D and trimming were obtained from the DNA. The sample yields 40,000 to 55,000 clones, about 82% seen once. The sequenced sample was peripheral blood. This sequence joins TRBV28 and TRBJ1-5; 8 bases fit TRBD1. The receptor comes from a human donor in a cohort sampled during active COVID-19. The DNA of the CDR3 is TGTGCCAGCAGTATTAGCTTGACAGGGGAGAATCAGCCCCAGCATTTT. It codes for CASSISLTGENQPQHF. Full variable domain (outside the CDR3, taken from reference TRBV28 and TRBJ1-5): DVKVTQSSRYLVKRTGEKVFLECVQDMDHENMFWYRQDPGLGLRLIYFSYDVKMKEKGDIPEGYSVSREKKERFSLILESASTNQTSMYLCASSISLTGENQPQHFGDGTRLSIL.